Listed here are 18 T cell receptor beta chains from one sample, sequenced in a study of Graves' ophthalmopathy and Graves' hyperthyroidism. RNA served as the template for amplifying TCR beta CDR3 regions. HTBI primers were employed in first-round RT-PCR, then a second-round multiplex PCR followed. TCRdb reprocessed the multiplex PCR reads via MiXCR and lists one record per CDR3 protein. The sample contains 200,000 to 250,000 distinct CDR3 sequences, around 28% of which appear only once. The sequenced sample consisted of peripheral blood. These TCRs come from a man in his forties or fifties with Graves' ophthalmopathy.

This clonotype was recorded many times. The genes are TRBV7-9 and TRBJ2-5; D may be TRBD2 (5 bases). Trimming shortened V by 4 bases and J by 1 base, and 13 bases separated the two germline ends. Germline CDR1 is SEHNR and CDR2 is FQNEAQ (reference sequence). CDR3 size: 15 residues. The CDR3 DNA follows: TGTGCCAGCAGCTACGGACTCCACCTCCAAGAGACCCAGTACTTC. Amino acids: CASSYGLHLQETQYF.

This clonotype has at least ten counts. This sequence joins TRBV15 and TRBJ2-7; perhaps TRBD2 as D (5 bases). The CDR3 totals 16 residues. V dropped 1 base and J dropped 3 bases, with 16 bases sitting between them. Germline CDR1 reads LNHNV; CDR2 reads YYDKDF (reference sequence). CDR3 nucleotides: TGTGCCACCAGCAGAGTTCCCCTAGCCACGCGCTACGAGCAGTACTTC. It yields the protein CATSRVPLATRYEQYF.

This clonotype was counted ten times or more. The chain is built from TRBV30 and TRBJ1-2; no clear D. V lost 1 base, J lost 2 bases, and 8 bases lay in between. CDR3 length: 13 residues. In germline, CDR1 is GTSNPN, CDR2 SVGIG (reference sequence). The DNA of the CDR3 is TGTGCCTGGAGTGCGGGCGTGAACTATGGCTACACCTTC. The encoded protein is CAWSAGVNYGYTF.

This clonotype was recorded at least ten times. J is TRBJ2-7 and V is TRBV28; 7 positions match TRBD1. J was trimmed by 6 bases and V by 9 bases; bases with no gene match: 11. CDR1 is MDHEN and CDR2 is SYDVKM in the germline V gene. The CDR3 contains 13 residues. The CDR3 region is CASTGVKEFEQYF. The CDR3 DNA reads as TGTGCCAGTACAGGGGTAAAGGAGTTCGAGCAGTACTTC.

Many counts were recorded for this clonotype. CDR3 nucleotides: TGTGCCAGCAGCTTTACGGGTTTTGAAGCTTTCTTT. This translates into CASSFTGFEAFF. The gene calls are TRBV11-1 and TRBJ1-1; D call uncertain. Deletions cut 3 bases from V and 7 bases from J, with 9 bases between. The CDR3 is 12 residues long. Per germline, CDR1 SGHAT and CDR2 FQDESV (reference sequence).

The rearrangement links TRBV7-8 to TRBJ2-7, with 9 bases identical to TRBD1. Trimming at V came to 1 base and at J to 4 bases, leaving 5 bases not matched to a gene. CDR1 and CDR2 from the germline V gene are SGHVS and FQNEAQ. The CDR3 totals 15 residues. CDR3 region: CASSLGQGTGYEQYF. DNA of the CDR3: TGTGCCAGCAGCTTAGGCCAGGGGACAGGGTACGAGCAGTACTTC.

The chain links TRBV7-2 to TRBJ1-1; the D gene is possibly TRBD1 (5 bases). The germline V gene encodes CDR1 SGHTA and CDR2 FQGNSA. Trimming took off 7 bases at V and 7 bases at J, with 19 bases between the two ends. The CDR3 extends over 14 amino acids. The CDR3: CASTLREGNLEAFF. The CDR3 DNA follows: TGTGCCAGCACCCTCAGGGAGGGGAATCTTGAAGCTTTCTTT.

This clonotype has a count of ten or more. This chain joins TRBV28 and TRBJ2-5; D remains ambiguous. The CDR3 is made up of 14 amino acids. The germline CDR1 and CDR2 sequences are MDHEN and SYDVKM. Trimming cost V 6 bases and J 5 bases, with 16 bases left between them. The CDR3 spells CASRDLLGAETQYF. The CDR3, as DNA: TGTGCCAGCAGGGACCTCCTCGGAGCCGAGACCCAGTACTTC.

There are many counts of this clonotype. The chain employs TRBV5-6 and TRBJ2-5; D assignment may be TRBD1 or TRBD2 (5 bases each). The CDR3 is 14 amino acids. Germline CDR1 reads SGHDT; CDR2 reads YYEEEE. V lost 0 bases and J lost 4, with 10 bases in between. The CDR3 loop is CASSLATGTETQYF. The CDR3 DNA is TGTGCCAGCAGCTTGGCCACTGGGACAGAGACCCAGTACTTC.

On this clonotype itself: One junction end does not reproduce the germline sequence, and a read error may be involved. V and J are TRBV27 and TRBJ1-1; TRBD1 aligns across 8 bases. CDR1 is MNHEY, CDR2 SMNVEV, per germline (reference sequence). CDR3 length: 14 residues. As DNA, the CDR3 is TGTGGCAGCAGTTCCAACAGGGGGGTGGCTGAAGCTTTCTTT. Translating it yields CGSSSNRGVAEAFF.

This clonotype was seen ten or more times. This chain connects TRBV7-2 to TRBJ2-5; 10 bases are shared with TRBD2. Germline CDR1 reads SGHTA; CDR2 reads FQGNSA. The V segment lost 7 bases and the J segment 4 bases; nucleotides outside the gene matches: 3. The CDR3 extends over 13 amino acids. The CDR3 spells CASKPSGRETQYF. The CDR3 DNA reads TGTGCCAGCAAACCTAGCGGGAGAGAGACCCAGTACTTC.

This clonotype was seen at least ten times. The rearrangement uses TRBV6-2 or TRBV6-3 and TRBJ2-7; no definite D call. The V gene lost 2 bases and the J gene lost 2 bases, with 10 bases spanning the gap. Germline-derived CDR1 and CDR2 are MNHEY and SVGEGT. The CDR3 has 14 amino acids. This CDR3 is CASSYVDGAYEQYF. CDR3 nucleotides: TGTGCCAGCAGTTACGTCGATGGGGCCTACGAGCAGTACTTC.

The J gene is TRBJ2-5, the V gene TRBV7-2; no definite D call. Germline values: CDR1 SGHTA, CDR2 FQGNSA. Trimming removed 0 bases from V and 5 bases from J, with 7 bases in between. CDR3 length equals 13 residues. CDR3 nucleotides: TGTGCCAGCAGCTTAGCGCTTCTGGAGACCCAGTACTTC. It is translated as CASSLALLETQYF.

This clonotype appeared many times. V is TRBV7-2 and J is TRBJ2-3, with 10 bases that match TRBD2. The CDR3 loop spans 16 amino acids. Germline loops: CDR1 SGHTA, CDR2 FQGNSA. The V segment lost 1 base and the J segment 3 bases; nucleotides outside the gene matches: 4. CDR3 in amino acids: CASSLGLAGATDTQYF. CDR3 nucleotide sequence: TGTGCCAGCAGCTTAGGCCTAGCGGGAGCGACAGATACGCAGTATTTT.

The chain joins TRBV27 to TRBJ2-2; D not certain. The germline V gene has CDR1 MNHEY and CDR2 SMNVEV (reference sequence). The CDR3 is 12 residues long. Trimming removed 4 bases from V and 7 bases from J, with 7 bases in between. As DNA, the CDR3 is TGTGCCAGCAGTTCCCTGTTCGGGGAGCTGTTTTTT. Protein sequence: CASSSLFGELFF.

This clonotype was observed many times. V gene TRBV10-3 combines with J gene TRBJ2-5, with 9 bases matching TRBD1. Germline assignment: CDR1 ENHRY and CDR2 SYGVKD. Trimming cost V 5 bases and J 5 bases; bases outside gene matches: 3. The CDR3 extends over 13 amino acids. The DNA of the CDR3 is TGTGCCATCAGTCGACAGGGGGGGGAGACCCAGTACTTC. Translating it yields CAISRQGGETQYF.

At least ten counts were recorded for this clonotype. This chain connects TRBV29-1 to TRBJ2-7; 8 bases match TRBD1. CDR3 length equals 16 residues. Germline-derived CDR1 and CDR2 are SQVTM and ANQGSEA. V lost 0 bases, J lost 3 bases, and 10 bases stayed unmatched. CDR3 nucleotides: TGCAGCGTTGAAGATGGTGGGTCAGACAGGGGCTACGAGCAGTACTTC. Translating it yields CSVEDGGSDRGYEQYF.

This clonotype was seen ten or more times. The genes are TRBV20-1 and TRBJ1-2, with D possibly TRBD1 on 5 matching bases. V was trimmed by 3 bases and J by 5 bases, leaving 13 bases between them. Germline-derived CDR1 and CDR2 are DFQATT and SNEGSKA (reference sequence). The CDR3 has 13 amino acids. The CDR3 sequence: CSASGTDLYGYTF. In DNA form, the CDR3 reads TGCAGTGCTAGCGGGACGGATTTATATGGCTACACCTTC.